This is a list of T cell receptor beta chains from one sample in a study of cytomegalovirus exposure and HLA in healthy donors. Libraries were prepared by immunoSEQ multiplex PCR; TCRdb keeps only in-frame clonotypes and omits some of them. This table has 85,000 to 130,000 clones, approximately 81% appearing once. Sample: PBMCs. The receptors stem from a female donor in good health and CMV-seropositive. CDR3s include the opening cysteine and the closing phenylalanine or tryptophan. Each record gives: J gene, V gene, D gene, clone size, CDR3 DNA, CDR3 protein. The D gene is left open where the match is weak. For some rows the clone size is stated as once, few or many, or as a class when expanded; others skip it.

>TRBJ2-7|TRBV7-6|TRBD2|NA
TGTGCCAGCAGCTTAGTAATAGCGGGAGCCTCGAGCTCCTACGAGCAGTACTTC
CASSLVIAGASSSYEQYF
>TRBJ2-7|TRBV9|NA|NA
TGTGCCAGCAGACGTAGCGGCAAAAAGGCCTACGAGCAGTACTTC
CASRRSGKKAYEQYF
>TRBJ1-2|TRBV10-3|TRBD1|NA
TGTGCCATCAGTGACCCGGACAGGGGGTATAATGGCTACACCTTC
CAISDPDRGYNGYTF
>TRBJ2-3|TRBV5-6|NA|NA
TGTGCCAGCAGCCCATCGGCAGATACGCAGTATTTT
CASSPSADTQYF
>TRBJ2-3|TRBV5-6|NA|NA
TGTGCCAGCAGCTTCGATCGGTTTCCAGATACGCAGTATTTT
CASSFDRFPDTQYF
>TRBJ1-2|TRBV18|NA|NA
TGTGCCAGCTCACCACGACCCCACAGCTATGGCTACACCTTC
CASSPRPHSYGYTF
>TRBJ1-5|TRBV18|TRBD1|NA
TGTGCCAGCTCGCCGACAGGGGAGTGGAGTCAGCCCCAGCATTTT
CASSPTGEWSQPQHF
>TRBJ2-5|TRBV19|NA|NA
TGTGCCAGTAGCGCGAACGGCCGGGGTCAAGAGACCCAGTACTTC
CASSANGRGQETQYF
>TRBJ2-1|TRBV7-2|TRBD2|NA
TGTGCCAGCAGCTTAGCGGGAGGGCCCTACAATGAGCAGTTCTTC
CASSLAGGPYNEQFF
>TRBJ2-3|TRBV7-9|NA|NA
TGTTCCAGCAGCTTACCGGCAGATACGCAGTATTTT
CSSSLPADTQYF
>TRBJ2-7|TRBV19|TRBD1|NA
TGTGCCCCCGACAGGGGCCGACCTGGCGAGCAGTACTTC
CAPDRGRPGEQYF
>TRBJ2-1|TRBV18|TRBD2|NA
TGTGCCAGCTCACCAGACGGACTAGCGGACAATGAGCAGTTCTTC
CASSPDGLADNEQFF
>TRBJ2-7|TRBV23-1|NA|NA
TGCGCCAGCGCCCGACTGCATCTACACGGCTACGAGCAGTACTTC
CASARLHLHGYEQYF
>TRBJ1-5|TRBV6-5|NA|NA
TGTGCCAGCAGTTCCTCAGGGGTTAGCAATCAGCCCCAGCATTTT
CASSSSGVSNQPQHF
>TRBJ2-7|TRBV5-1|TRBD2|NA
TGCGCCAGCAGCTCAGCGGGAGGGCCGTACGAGCAGTACTTC
CASSSAGGPYEQYF
>TRBJ2-7|TRBV30|TRBD1|NA
TGTGCCTGGGGGCAGGGGGCTGGCGAGCAGTACTTC
CAWGQGAGEQYF
>TRBJ1-1|TRBV29-1|TRBD1|NA
TGCAGCGCATCAACCGGGACAGGGAACACTGAAGCTTTCTTT
CSASTGTGNTEAFF
>TRBJ2-7|TRBV7-2|NA|NA
TGTGCCAGCAGCTTAGCGGCCGAATACGAGCAGTACTTC
CASSLAAEYEQYF
>TRBJ1-1|TRBV5-1|TRBD1|NA
TGCGCCAGCAGCTTAGGGGGCGGGGACATGAACACTGAAGCTTTCTTT
CASSLGGGDMNTEAFF
>TRBJ2-1|TRBV18|TRBD1|NA
TGTGCCAGCTCACCACTAGGACAGGGGTACAATGAGCAGTTCTTC
CASSPLGQGYNEQFF
>TRBJ1-1|TRBV30|NA|NA
TGTGCCTGGAGCCTGGACGGGGGCGGGAGGCCTGAAGCTTTCTTT
CAWSLDGGGRPEAFF
>TRBJ2-7|TRBV6-1|NA|NA
TGTGCCAGCAGTGAAGCACTGATTGCCTACGAGCAGTACTTC
CASSEALIAYEQYF
>TRBJ2-2|TRBV7-9|TRBD1|NA
TGTGCCAGCAGCTTAGCGCAGGACAGGGAGTCGATCAACACCGGGGAGCTGTTTTTT
CASSLAQDRESINTGELFF
>TRBJ1-1|TRBV7-9|NA|NA
TGTTCCAGCACTGAATCGCAGGGAGGTGAAGCTTTCTTT
CSSTESQGGEAFF
>TRBJ2-1|TRBV11-2|NA|NA
TGTGCCAGCACACCGTCGGGAGTAGGCTACAATGAGCAGTTCTTC
CASTPSGVGYNEQFF
>TRBJ1-4|TRBV12-5|NA|NA
TGTGCTAGTGGTTTGGTACGGGCAGGGAAGTGGACTAATGAAAAACTGTTTTTT
CASGLVRAGKWTNEKLFF
>TRBJ2-3|TRBV18|NA|once
TGTGCCAGCTCACCAAGGGTAAGGGGTACCGATACGCAGTATTTT
CASSPRVRGTDTQYF
>TRBJ2-7|TRBV4-2|NA|NA
TGTGCCAGCAGCCAAGATGAGAGTAACGAGCAGTACTTC
CASSQDESNEQYF
>TRBJ2-1|TRBV7-9|NA|NA
TGTGCCAGCAGCTTAGGGGCCGCCTCCTACAATGAGCAGTTCTTC
CASSLGAASYNEQFF
>TRBJ2-1|TRBV29-1|NA|once
TGCAGCGTTGATAGGGGGAATGAGCAGTTCTTC
CSVDRGNEQFF
>TRBJ1-2|TRBV27|TRBD1|NA
TGTGCCAGCAGTCGACAGGGAGACCTTGGCTACACCTTC
CASSRQGDLGYTF
>TRBJ2-4|TRBV19|TRBD2|NA
TGTGCCAGTAGTCCGCACCAGGGACTAGCGGGAGGGGGAAACATTCAGTACTTC
CASSPHQGLAGGGNIQYF
>TRBJ1-3|TRBV27|NA|once
TGTGCCAGCAGTTTCCGGGGCTCTGGAAACACCATATATTTT
CASSFRGSGNTIYF
>TRBJ2-3|TRBV6-5|TRBD2|NA
TGTGCCAGTACGGGACTAGCGACAGATACGCAGTATTTT
CASTGLATDTQYF
>TRBJ1-3|TRBV6-6|TRBD1|NA
TGTGCCAGCAGTTACTCGGCAGGGGGAGGAAACACCATATATTTT
CASSYSAGGGNTIYF
>TRBJ1-2|TRBV7-9|NA|NA
TGTGCCAGCAGCTTTCGAGAAGGCGTACAGCTCCTTTACTATGGCTACACCTTC
CASSFREGVQLLYYGYTF
>TRBJ1-2|TRBV15|TRBD1|NA
TGTGCCACCAGCAGATGGGACAGGATCCATGGCTACACCTTC
CATSRWDRIHGYTF